This TCR beta chain was profiled in a study of T cells in Graves' hyperthyroidism and ophthalmopathy. Findings and limits, study-wide: Most thyroid clonotypes that were expanded above 0.001 also turned up in blood. Classification by a 13 V-J model distinguished ophthalmopathy from stable hyperthyroidism.

The CDR3 regions of TCR beta were amplified from RNA transcripts. TCR CDR3 regions were first amplified by RT-PCR with HTBI primers. Via MiXCR, TCRdb re-called the multiplex PCR reads, giving one row per CDR3 protein. The table includes roughly 500,000 distinct CDR3 sequences, 46% detected once. CDR1 is SNHLY, CDR2 FYNNEI, per germline. Between the trimmed V and J ends, which lost 11 bases and 2 bases, there was a span of 19 bases. The CDR3 length is 15 residues. This clonotype has a single count. Its antigen is still unknown. Researchers barred patients who had uncontrolled infection, other autoimmune disease, pregnancy or lactation. The diagnostic basis comprised clinical symptoms, serum thyroxine and TRAb, thyroid ultrasound and orbital computed tomography.

Sequenced input: peripheral blood or thyroid tissue (not recorded which). This sequence originates from an adult woman with Graves' disease, either hyperthyroidism or ophthalmopathy (not recorded which). V usage is TRBV2 and J usage is TRBJ1-5, with D tentatively TRBD1 (5 bases). CDR3 loop: CASSPGQDRNQPQHF. The CDR3, as DNA: TGTGCCTCGAGTCCGGGGCAGGACCGCAATCAGCCCCAGCATTTT.